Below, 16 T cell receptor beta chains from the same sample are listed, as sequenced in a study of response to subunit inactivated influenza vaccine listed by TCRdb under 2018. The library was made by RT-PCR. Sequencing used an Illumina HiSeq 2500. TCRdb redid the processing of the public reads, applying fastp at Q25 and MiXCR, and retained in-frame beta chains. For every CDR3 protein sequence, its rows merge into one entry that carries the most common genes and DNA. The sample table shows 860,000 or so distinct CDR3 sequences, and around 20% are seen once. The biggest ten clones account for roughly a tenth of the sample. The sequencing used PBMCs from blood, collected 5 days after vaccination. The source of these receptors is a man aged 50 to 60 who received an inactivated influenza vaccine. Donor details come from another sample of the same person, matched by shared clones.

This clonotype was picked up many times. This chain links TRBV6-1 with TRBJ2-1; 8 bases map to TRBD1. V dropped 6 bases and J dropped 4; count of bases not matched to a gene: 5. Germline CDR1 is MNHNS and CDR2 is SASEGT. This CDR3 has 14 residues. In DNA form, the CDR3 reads TGTGCCAGCAGCCCGGGACAGGCGTACAATGAGCAGTTCTTC. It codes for CASSPGQAYNEQFF.

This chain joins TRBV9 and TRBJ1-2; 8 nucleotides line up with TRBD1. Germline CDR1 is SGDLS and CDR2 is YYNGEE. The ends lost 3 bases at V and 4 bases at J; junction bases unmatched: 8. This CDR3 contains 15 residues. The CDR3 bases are TGTGCCAGCAGCGCTTCAGGGGGCGCAGCCTATGGCTACACCTTC. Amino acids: CASSASGGAAYGYTF.

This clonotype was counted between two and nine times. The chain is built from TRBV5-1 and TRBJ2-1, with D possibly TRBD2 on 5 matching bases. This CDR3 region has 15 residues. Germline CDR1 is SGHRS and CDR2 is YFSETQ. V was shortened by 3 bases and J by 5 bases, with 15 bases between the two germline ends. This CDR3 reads CASSSKPRGNNEQFF. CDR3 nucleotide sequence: TGCGCCAGCAGCTCCAAACCCCGGGGAAACAATGAGCAGTTCTTC.

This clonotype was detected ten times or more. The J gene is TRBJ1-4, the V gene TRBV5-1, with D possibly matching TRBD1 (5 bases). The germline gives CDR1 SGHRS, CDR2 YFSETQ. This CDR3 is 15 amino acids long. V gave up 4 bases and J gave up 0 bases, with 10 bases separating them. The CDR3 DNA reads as TGCGCCAGCAGCCGCGGGACGGCAACTAATGAAAAACTGTTTTTT. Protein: CASSRGTATNEKLFF. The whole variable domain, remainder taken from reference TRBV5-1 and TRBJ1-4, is KAGVTQTPRYLIKTRGQQVTLSCSPISGHRSVSWYQQTPGQGLQFLFEYFSETQRNKGNFPGRFSGRQFSNSRSEMNVSTLELGDSALYLCASSRGTATNEKLFFGSGTQLSVL.

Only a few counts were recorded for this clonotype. In DNA, the CDR3 is TGCAGCGTTCGATCTGGGGGAAACGGGGAGCTGTTTTTT. This translates into CSVRSGGNGELFF. The genes are TRBV29-1 and TRBJ2-2; either TRBD1 or TRBD2 may fit D (5 bases each). V was clipped by 5 bases and J by 7 bases, with 14 bases between them. Germline V lookup: CDR1 SQVTM, CDR2 ANQGSEA. The CDR3 has 13 residues.

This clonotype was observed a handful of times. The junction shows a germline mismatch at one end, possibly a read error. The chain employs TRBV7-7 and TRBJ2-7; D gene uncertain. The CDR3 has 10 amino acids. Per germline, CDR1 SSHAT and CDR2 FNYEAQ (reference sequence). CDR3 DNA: TGTGCTAGCACCCCCTGGGCAGGAAACTTC. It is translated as CASTPWAGNF.

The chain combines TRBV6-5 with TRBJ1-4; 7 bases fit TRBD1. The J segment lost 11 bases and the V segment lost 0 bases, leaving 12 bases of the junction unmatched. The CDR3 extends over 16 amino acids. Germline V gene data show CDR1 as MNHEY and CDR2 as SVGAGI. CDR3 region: CASSYSSSGGGEKLFF. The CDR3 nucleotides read TGTGCCAGCAGTTACTCGAGTTCAGGGGGTGGTGAGAAACTGTTTTTT.

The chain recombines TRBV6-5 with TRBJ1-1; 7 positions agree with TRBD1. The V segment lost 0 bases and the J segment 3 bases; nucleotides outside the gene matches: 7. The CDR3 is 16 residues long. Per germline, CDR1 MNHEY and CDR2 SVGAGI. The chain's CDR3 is CASSYSGGGFDTEAFF. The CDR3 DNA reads TGTGCCAGCAGTTACTCAGGGGGCGGGTTTGACACTGAAGCTTTCTTT.

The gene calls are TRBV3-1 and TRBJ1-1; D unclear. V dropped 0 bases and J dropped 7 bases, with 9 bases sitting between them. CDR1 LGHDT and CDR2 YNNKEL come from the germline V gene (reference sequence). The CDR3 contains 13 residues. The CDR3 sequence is CASSQDAPGEAFF. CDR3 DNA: TGTGCCAGCAGCCAAGACGCGCCGGGTGAAGCTTTCTTT.

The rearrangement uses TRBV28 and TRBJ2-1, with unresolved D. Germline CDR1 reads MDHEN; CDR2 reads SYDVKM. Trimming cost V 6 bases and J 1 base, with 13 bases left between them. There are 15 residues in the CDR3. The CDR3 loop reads CASSQPSSSYNEQFF. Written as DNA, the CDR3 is TGTGCCAGCAGCCAACCTTCTAGTTCCTACAATGAGCAGTTCTTC.

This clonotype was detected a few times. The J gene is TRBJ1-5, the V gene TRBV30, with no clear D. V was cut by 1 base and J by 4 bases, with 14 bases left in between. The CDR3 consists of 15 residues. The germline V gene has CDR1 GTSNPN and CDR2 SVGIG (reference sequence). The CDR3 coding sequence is TGTGCCTGGAGTGCCCTTTCGGGAATAAATCAGCCCCAGCATTTT. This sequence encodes CAWSALSGINQPQHF.

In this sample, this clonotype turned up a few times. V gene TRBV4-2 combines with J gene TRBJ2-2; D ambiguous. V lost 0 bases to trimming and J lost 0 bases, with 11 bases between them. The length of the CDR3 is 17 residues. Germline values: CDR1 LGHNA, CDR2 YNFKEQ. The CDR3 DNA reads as TGTGCCAGCAGCCAAGATAGTGGTCTAGCGAACACCGGGGAGCTGTTTTTT. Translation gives CASSQDSGLANTGELFF.

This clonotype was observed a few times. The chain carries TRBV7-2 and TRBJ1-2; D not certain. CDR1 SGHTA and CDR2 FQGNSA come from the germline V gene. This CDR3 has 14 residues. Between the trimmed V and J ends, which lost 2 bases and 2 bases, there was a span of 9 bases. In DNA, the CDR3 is TGTGCCAGCAGCTTAATTCTAGCAAACTATGGCTACACCTTC. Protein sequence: CASSLILANYGYTF. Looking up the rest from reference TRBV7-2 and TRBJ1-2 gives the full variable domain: GAGVSQSPSNKVTEKGKDVELRCDPISGHTALYWYRQSLGQGLEFLIYFQGNSAPDKSGLPSDRFSAERTGGSVSTLTIQRTQQEDSAVYLCASSLILANYGYTFGSGTRLTVV.

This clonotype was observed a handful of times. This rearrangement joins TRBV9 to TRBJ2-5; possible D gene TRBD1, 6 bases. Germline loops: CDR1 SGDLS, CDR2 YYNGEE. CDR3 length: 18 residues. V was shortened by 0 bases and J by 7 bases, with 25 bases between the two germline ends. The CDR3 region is CASSVVDVPYGTSGTQYF. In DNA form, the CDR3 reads TGTGCCAGCAGCGTAGTGGATGTACCGTATGGGACATCGGGGACCCAGTACTTC.

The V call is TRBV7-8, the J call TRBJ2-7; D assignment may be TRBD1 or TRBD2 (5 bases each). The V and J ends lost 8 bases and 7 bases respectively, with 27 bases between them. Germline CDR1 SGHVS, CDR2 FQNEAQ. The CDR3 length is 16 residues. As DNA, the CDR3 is TGTGCCAGCCACCCGTACGGGGCTACCCTCGGGCGAGAGCAGTACTTC. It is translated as CASHPYGATLGREQYF.

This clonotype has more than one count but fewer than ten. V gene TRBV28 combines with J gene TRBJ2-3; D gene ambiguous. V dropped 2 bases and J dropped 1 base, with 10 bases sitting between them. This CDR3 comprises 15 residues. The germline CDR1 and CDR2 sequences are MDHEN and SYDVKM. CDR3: CASSLRAGGTDTQYF. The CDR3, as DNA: TGTGCCAGCAGTTTAAGGGCCGGCGGCACAGATACGCAGTATTTT.